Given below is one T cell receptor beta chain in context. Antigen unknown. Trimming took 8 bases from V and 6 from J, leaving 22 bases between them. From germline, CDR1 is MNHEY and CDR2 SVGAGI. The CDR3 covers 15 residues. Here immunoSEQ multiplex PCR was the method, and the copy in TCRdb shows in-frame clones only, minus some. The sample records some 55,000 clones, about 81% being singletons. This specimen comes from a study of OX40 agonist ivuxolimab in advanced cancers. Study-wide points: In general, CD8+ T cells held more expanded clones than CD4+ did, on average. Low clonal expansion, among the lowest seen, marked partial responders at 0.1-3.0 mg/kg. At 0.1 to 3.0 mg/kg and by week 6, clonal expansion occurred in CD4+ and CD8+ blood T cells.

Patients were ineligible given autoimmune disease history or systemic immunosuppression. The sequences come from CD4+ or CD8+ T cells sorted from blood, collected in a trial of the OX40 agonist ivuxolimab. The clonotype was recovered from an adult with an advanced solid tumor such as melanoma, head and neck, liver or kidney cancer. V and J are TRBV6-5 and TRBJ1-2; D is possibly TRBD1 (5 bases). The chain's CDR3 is CASGSTLMGVNGYTF. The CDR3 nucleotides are TGTGCCAGCGGATCAACCTTGATGGGGGTCAATGGCTACACCTTC.